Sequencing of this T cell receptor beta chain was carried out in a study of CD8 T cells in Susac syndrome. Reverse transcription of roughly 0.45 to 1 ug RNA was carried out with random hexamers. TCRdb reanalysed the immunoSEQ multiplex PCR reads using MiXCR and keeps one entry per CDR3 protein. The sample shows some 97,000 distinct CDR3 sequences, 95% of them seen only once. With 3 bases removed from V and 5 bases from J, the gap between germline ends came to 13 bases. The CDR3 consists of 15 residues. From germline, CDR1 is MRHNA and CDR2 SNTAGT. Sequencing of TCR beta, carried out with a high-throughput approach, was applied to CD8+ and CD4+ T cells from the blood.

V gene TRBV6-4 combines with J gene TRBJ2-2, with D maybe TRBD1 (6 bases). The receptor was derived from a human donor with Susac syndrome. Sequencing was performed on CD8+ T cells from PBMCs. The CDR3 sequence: CASSDKGGETGELFF. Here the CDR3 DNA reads TGTGCCAGCAGTGATAAAGGGGGTGAAACCGGGGAGCTGTTTTTT.